This section outlines one TCR beta chain sequence together with its context. Its antigen is as yet unknown. On sorted subsets, replicate PCRs used 200 ng DNA, or tens of thousands of T cell genomes. This table comes from immunoSEQ multiplex PCR, and its TCRdb copy is limited to in-frame clones, with some not included. The data contain about 2.4 million clones, approximately 93% of them seen just once; the ten biggest clones take up about 0.39%. This record belongs to a study of shared clonotypes between healthy human individuals. Study-level results: Several donors shared 4.5% to 6.5% of their naive CD4 clonotypes.

The CDR3 is made up of 16 amino acids. Germline assignment: CDR1 MDHEN and CDR2 SYDVKM. V shed 7 bases and J shed 3 bases, with 19 bases lying between them. This sequence joins TRBV28 and TRBJ2-1; possible D gene TRBD2, 6 bases. Material for sequencing was naive CD4+ T cells from PBMCs. As for subset: CD45RA+ positively selected. The receptor comes from a young man in good health. Some clones in this sample may be carry-over from other donors' samples. The CDR3 region has the DNA TGTGCCAGCACCCAAAGAGCCGGGAGTAACTACAATGAGCAGTTCTTC. Translating gives CASTQRAGSNYNEQFF.